The 18 T cell receptor beta chains presented below share a single source sample, sequenced in a study of T cell clonality in common variable immunodeficiency. Measured with immunoSEQ multiplex PCR; TCRdb has only the in-frame clones, and not every one. The sample was found to contain tens of thousands of clones, and every one recurs. Sample: peripheral blood mononuclear cells. These receptors were taken from a person between 18 and 70 years old in good health.

This clone was found many times. Read sequence stops 3 residues before the CDR3 end, and the germline J gene provides the missing end. The V and J genes are TRBV20-1 and TRBJ2-1; TRBD2 matches 10 bases. The CDR3 consists of 16 residues. J gave up 5 bases and V 0 bases, and 7 bases lay outside the gene matches. The germline gives CDR1 DFQATT, CDR2 SNEGSKA (reference sequence). The CDR3 here is CSARDTRLAGDNEQFF. The CDR3 bases that were read are TGCAGTGCTAGAGATACTAGGCTAGCGGGGGACAATGAG.

This clone was found many times. With the read ending 3 residues before the CDR3 end, the germline J gene is used to fill in that end. V gene TRBV4-1 combines with J gene TRBJ2-2; no clear D. V was trimmed by 1 base and J by 0 bases, leaving 6 bases between them. The CDR3 covers 15 residues. Per germline, CDR1 MGHRA and CDR2 YSYEKL. Partial CDR3 DNA: TGCGCCAGCAGCCAAGTCGTAACGAACACCGGGGAG. Protein product: CASSQVVTNTGE. The CDR3 reads in full as CASSQVVTNTGELFF.

This clone was detected ten times or more. The read comes to an end 3 residues before the CDR3 does, leaving the germline J gene to fill in the end. J is TRBJ2-7 and V is TRBV7-8; the D is unclear. The V end was cut by 2 bases, the J end by 4 bases, with 15 bases between. CDR3 length: 15 amino acids. Germline values: CDR1 SGHVS, CDR2 FQNEAQ. Incomplete CDR3 DNA: TGTGCCAGCAGCTTAATCTTCTCCCTACCTTACGAG. Translating it yields CASSLIFSLPYE. The complete CDR3 protein is CASSLIFSLPYEQYF.

This clone was counted at least ten times. From the germline J gene comes the end of the CDR3, since the read stops 3 residues before it. This rearrangement joins TRBV19 to TRBJ1-6; 7 nucleotides align to TRBD1. The CDR3 has 13 residues. Germline values: CDR1 LNHDA, CDR2 SQIVND (reference sequence). With V trimmed by 5 bases and J by 10 bases, 5 bases remained unmatched. CDR3 in amino acids: CASSDYRGSPLHF. The DNA read from the CDR3 is TGTGCCAGTAGTGACTACAGGGGCTCACCC.

The sample holds many counts of this clone. Read sequence stops 3 residues before the CDR3 end, and the germline J gene provides the missing end. This specimen includes other DNA sequences encoding the same CDR3. This chain uses TRBV20-1 with TRBJ2-6; D not resolved. The CDR3 runs 17 residues. Germline CDR1 and CDR2: DFQATT and SNEGSKA (reference sequence). V lost 3 bases and J lost 1, with 16 bases in between. The CDR3 reads CSASPQVLGSGANVLTF. CDR3 DNA, as far as it was read: TGCAGTGCTAGTCCCCAGGTCCTCGGTTCTGGGGCCAACGTC.

There are many counts of this clone. The CDR3 end falls 3 residues outside the read, so it is completed with the germline J gene. The same CDR3 can be traced to other DNA sequences in this sample. The V call is TRBV5-1, the J call TRBJ2-3; D gene unclear. The CDR3 has 17 residues. Per the germline V gene, CDR1 is SGHRS and CDR2 is YFSETQ. With 3 bases removed from V and 6 bases from J, the gap between germline ends came to 23 bases. The sequenced CDR3 bases are TGCGCCAGCAGCTCCCATGTTACTTGGTTGTCTGCTGATACG. This gives the protein CASSSHVTWLSADT. The CDR3 as a whole reads CASSSHVTWLSADTQYF.

This clone was found many times. The read terminates 3 residues ahead of where the CDR3 ends, so the germline J gene completes it. This chain connects TRBV5-1 to TRBJ2-7; 10 nucleotides match TRBD1. Germline CDR1 reads SGHRS; CDR2 reads YFSETQ. This CDR3 region has 15 residues. V dropped 4 bases and J dropped 5; count of bases not matched to a gene: 9. The DNA read from the CDR3 is TGCGCCAGCAGCGTGGCCGGGACAGGGGTCCACGAG. This encodes CASSVAGTGVHE. The entire CDR3 sequence reads CASSVAGTGVHEQYF.

This clone was detected ten times or more. The read gets to within 3 residues of the CDR3 end, and the germline J gene fills in the rest. The chain uses TRBV20-1 and TRBJ2-7, with TRBD2 identical over 11 bases. V lost 2 bases to trimming and J lost 4 bases; unmatched junction nucleotides: 7. The CDR3 runs to 15 residues. Looked up from germline, CDR1 is DFQATT and CDR2 is SNEGSKA (reference sequence). CDR3 bases read: TGCAGTGCTAGATCCCTAGCGGGGGGTCCTTACGAG. Its translation is CSARSLAGGPYE. The whole CDR3 sequence reads CSARSLAGGPYEQYF.

Many counts were recorded for this clone. Sequencing ends 3 residues short of the CDR3 end; the germline J gene provides the rest. This chain links TRBV11-2 with TRBJ2-7, with D possibly being TRBD1 (5 bases). The CDR3 has 12 residues. The V gene's germline CDR1 is SGHAT and CDR2 FQNNGV. V shed 5 bases and J shed 3 bases, with 8 bases lying between them. CDR3 sequence reads: CASSLDSYEQYF. The DNA read from the CDR3 is TGTGCCAGCAGCCTCGACAGCTACGAG.

This clone was seen ten or more times. The missing CDR3 end, 3 residues past where the read stops, is filled in from the germline J gene. V is TRBV2 and J is TRBJ2-3; 7 bases align to TRBD1. Germline V lookup: CDR1 SNHLY, CDR2 FYNNEI. The ends lost 2 bases at V and 2 bases at J; junction bases unmatched: 4. CDR3 size: 15 residues. CDR3 DNA, as far as it was read: TGTGCCAGCAGTGAAACAGGGGTAAACACAGATACG. It codes for CASSETGVNTDT. The whole CDR3 protein is CASSETGVNTDTQYF.

This clone turned up a few times. The read ends 3 residues early relative to the CDR3; the germline J gene fills the gap. J is TRBJ2-2 and V is TRBV5-5; the D is unclear. From germline, CDR1 is SGHKS and CDR2 YYEKEE (reference sequence). This CDR3 is built from 12 residues. The part of the CDR3 DNA that was read is TGTGCCAGCAACGATCAGACTGAAAAG. It is translated as CASNDQTEK. The entire CDR3 protein reads CASNDQTEKLFF.

On this clone: The read ends 3 residues early relative to the CDR3; the germline J gene fills the gap. The chain couples TRBV5-1 to TRBJ2-1; D not resolved. CDR1 is SGHRS, CDR2 YFSETQ, per germline. The ends were cut back, 3 bases at V and 8 bases at J, with 12 bases in the middle. This CDR3 is 13 amino acids long. CDR3 bases read: TGCGCCAGCAGCTCAGAACCCGTCGATGAG. Translated: CASSSEPVDE. The full-length CDR3 reads as CASSSEPVDEQFF.

This clone was counted only a few times. At one boundary the junction diverges from the germline segment, which might be a read error. The CDR3 is cut off 3 residues early in the read; its end comes from the germline J gene. The rearrangement joins TRBV18 to TRBJ1-6; D perhaps matches TRBD1 (5 bases). The CDR3 runs 15 residues. Germline lookup yields CDR1 KGHSH and CDR2 LQKENI. Partial CDR3 DNA: TGTGCCAGCCCACCCAAGTCAGGGTTCAATTCACCC. The encoded protein is CASPPKSGFNSP. The full CDR3 sequence reads CASPPKSGFNSPLHF.

This clone was recorded many times. The read comes to an end 3 residues before the CDR3 does, leaving the germline J gene to fill in the end. This chain joins TRBV7-2 and TRBJ2-1; TRBD2 matches 7 bases. Germline V gene data show CDR1 as SGHTA and CDR2 as FQGNSA. This CDR3 comprises 15 residues. V shed 6 bases and J 5 bases; nucleotides not matched to a gene: 10. The sequenced CDR3 bases are TGTGCCAGCAGACCCACTAGCGCAAATCACAATGAG. This translates into CASRPTSANHNE. The full CDR3 protein reads CASRPTSANHNEQFF.

This clone occurred many times. Coverage ceases 3 residues before the CDR3 finishes, and the germline J gene fills in the end. The J gene is TRBJ2-1, the V gene TRBV4-1; D gene uncertain. The V end was cut by 0 bases, the J end by 7 bases, with 4 bases between. This CDR3 has 12 residues. Germline CDR1 and CDR2: MGHRA and YSYEKL. The CDR3 here is CASSQDPNEQFF. Partial CDR3 DNA: TGCGCCAGCAGCCAAGATCCGAATGAG.

This clone came up many times. Read sequence stops 3 residues before the CDR3 end, and the germline J gene provides the missing end. The genes are TRBV20-1 and TRBJ2-1, with 12 bases identical to TRBD2. CDR3 size: 12 residues. V gave up 6 bases and J gave up 9 bases; unmatched junction bases: 3. CDR1 DFQATT and CDR2 SNEGSKA come from the germline V gene (reference sequence). Partial CDR3 DNA: TGCAGTGCGCAGACTAGCGGGAGTGAG. It codes for CSAQTSGSE. In full, the CDR3 reads CSAQTSGSEQFF.

This clone was seen many times. The CDR3 end falls 3 residues outside the read, so it is completed with the germline J gene. The chain couples TRBV20-1 to TRBJ1-1; a possible D gene is TRBD1 (6 bases). The V gene lost 2 bases and the J gene lost 3 bases, with 10 bases spanning the gap. The CDR3 covers 13 residues. The germline V gene encodes CDR1 DFQATT and CDR2 SNEGSKA (reference sequence). The sequenced CDR3 bases are TGCAGTGCTAGATTCAGGGGCCACACTGAA. The encoded protein is CSARFRGHTE. In full, the CDR3 is CSARFRGHTEAFF.

This clone appeared many times. The observed sequence ends 3 residues before the CDR3 terminus, with the missing tail filled in from the germline J gene. The V gene is TRBV19, the J gene TRBJ2-3; TRBD2 agrees at 13 bases. The CDR3 spans 20 residues. CDR1 LNHDA and CDR2 SQIVND come from the germline V gene (reference sequence). J was trimmed by 6 bases and V by 4 bases; bases with no gene match: 19. CDR3 bases read: TGTGCCAGTAGTAGCCCTGGGACTAGCGGGAAGTTTCAGAATCCGGATACG. Encoded protein: CASSSPGTSGKFQNPDT. From start to end, the CDR3 is CASSSPGTSGKFQNPDTQYF.